Shown below are 31 T cell receptor beta chains from a single sample sequenced in a study of blood T cell repertoires in COVID-19. The method was immunoSEQ multiplex PCR; TCRdb's version includes in-frame clones alone and lacks a portion of them. This table holds fewer than 200,000 clones, more than 70% found once. Specimen: peripheral blood. All receptors come from a woman aged 65 to 85 who had recovered from COVID-19.

The V call is TRBV18, the J call TRBJ2-3; tentative D call: TRBD2 (5 bases). V gave up 3 bases and J gave up 0 bases, with 10 bases separating them. CDR3 length equals 15 residues. Germline V gene sequence: CDR1 KGHSH, CDR2 LQKENI. CDR3 sequence: CASSPAWTSTDTQYF. As DNA, the CDR3 is TGTGCCAGCTCACCGGCTTGGACTAGCACAGATACGCAGTATTTT.

In this sample, this clone turned up once. The chain is built from TRBV4-1 and TRBJ1-4; D perhaps matches TRBD1 (5 bases). Trimming pared 4 bases from V and 0 bases from J, leaving 18 bases between. Germline V gives CDR1 MGHRA, CDR2 YSYEKL. The CDR3 extends over 18 amino acids. CDR3 residues: CASSPQRGGYATNEKLFF. Written as DNA, the CDR3 is TGCGCCAGCAGCCCACAGCGGGGGGGATACGCAACTAATGAAAAACTGTTTTTT.

A single count supports this clone. The gene calls are TRBV7-8 and TRBJ2-1; the D is unclear. CDR3 length: 13 residues. CDR1 is SGHVS and CDR2 is FQNEAQ in the germline V gene. The V end was cut by 7 bases, the J end by 2 bases, with 9 bases between. Here the CDR3 reads CASTLSPYNEQFF. The CDR3, as DNA: TGTGCCAGCACCCTGTCCCCCTACAATGAGCAGTTCTTC.

Worth noting for this clone: The same CDR3 arises from other DNA sequences in this sample as well. The gene calls are TRBV9 and TRBJ1-6; TRBD1 aligns across 10 bases. The CDR3 spans 15 residues. Trimming took 2 bases from V and 7 from J; bases not matched to a gene: 3. Per germline, CDR1 SGDLS and CDR2 YYNGEE. The CDR3 reads CASSVGQGGNSPLHF. The CDR3 DNA reads as TGTGCCAGCAGCGTCGGACAGGGGGGCAATTCACCCCTCCACTTT.

This chain joins TRBV7-2 and TRBJ2-3; D gene uncertain. Trimming removed 6 bases from V and 1 base from J, with 11 bases in between. The V gene's germline CDR1 is SGHTA and CDR2 FQGNSA. This CDR3 comprises 14 residues. CDR3 coding DNA: TGTGCCAGCAGTCAACTTCGCGGCACAGATACGCAGTATTTT. It encodes CASSQLRGTDTQYF.

This chain connects TRBV19 to TRBJ2-7, with 7 bases that match TRBD2. The CDR3 is 12 residues long. Germline lookup yields CDR1 LNHDA and CDR2 SQIVND (reference sequence). Trimming removed 4 bases from V and 6 bases from J; junction bases left unmatched: 3. CDR3: CASSTWGGEQYF. The CDR3 DNA follows: TGTGCCAGTAGTACCTGGGGGGGCGAGCAGTACTTC.

The rearrangement joins TRBV5-4 to TRBJ1-2; maybe TRBD1 (5 bases). CDR1 and CDR2 (germline): SGHNT, YYREEE (reference sequence). Trimming took 4 bases from V and 5 from J, leaving 18 bases between them. The CDR3 runs to 15 residues. In nucleotides, the CDR3 is TGTGCCAGCAGCCTGGGGCGGGTGAGGGAGTATGGCTACACCTTC. Translated, it gives CASSLGRVREYGYTF.

The chain recombines TRBV28 with TRBJ1-1, with 8 bases aligning to TRBD1. The length of the CDR3 is 16 residues. From germline, CDR1 is MDHEN and CDR2 SYDVKM. Trimming cost V 5 bases and J 5 bases; bases outside gene matches: 13. The CDR3 region has the DNA TGTGCCAGCAGTCCCCCCCGGCAGGGGGCTGGGACTGAAGCTTTCTTT. Its translation is CASSPPRQGAGTEAFF.

This clone occurred once. The chain links TRBV30 to TRBJ2-5; D may be TRBD2 (5 bases). The length of the CDR3 is 13 residues. Deletions cut 1 base from V and 5 bases from J, with 11 bases between. CDR1 and CDR2 from the germline V gene are GTSNPN and SVGIG (reference sequence). The CDR3 sequence is CAWSAREGETQYF. The CDR3 nucleotides read TGTGCCTGGAGTGCACGGGAAGGCGAGACCCAGTACTTC.

The chain has TRBV7-9 and TRBJ1-4; tentatively, D is TRBD1 (6 bases). Germline V gene sequence: CDR1 SEHNR, CDR2 FQNEAQ (reference sequence). Trimming removed 5 bases at V and 7 bases at J, with 17 bases between. The CDR3 length is 15 residues. CDR3 sequence: CASSPGQSSGEKLFF. CDR3 sequence (DNA): TGTGCCAGCAGCCCAGGACAGAGCTCGGGTGAAAAACTGTTTTTT.

The chain is built from TRBV19 and TRBJ2-1, with a tentative D call TRBD2 (6 bases). In germline, CDR1 is LNHDA, CDR2 SQIVND (reference sequence). CDR3 size: 18 residues. Trimming left V 0 bases short and J 1 base short, with 16 bases between. CDR3 amino acids: CASSIDPTRAGSYNEQFF. The CDR3 coding sequence is TGTGCCAGTAGTATAGACCCCACGCGGGCGGGGTCCTACAATGAGCAGTTCTTC. The full variable domain, completed using reference TRBV19 and TRBJ2-1, is DGGITQSPKYLFRKEGQNVTLSCEQNLNHDAMYWYRQDPGQGLRLIYYSQIVNDFQKGDIAEGYSVSREKKESFPLTVTSAQKNPTAFYLCASSIDPTRAGSYNEQFFGPGTRLTVL.

This chain connects TRBV29-1 to TRBJ2-3, with D maybe TRBD1 (5 bases). Trimming stripped 6 bases from V and 2 bases from J, with 21 bases between. CDR3 length equals 16 residues. Looked up from germline, CDR1 is SQVTM and CDR2 is ANQGSEA. In nucleotides, the CDR3 is TGCAGCGTCGCCCGCCCTTGGGGTGGGGCCACAGATACGCAGTATTTT. Translated, it gives CSVARPWGGATDTQYF.

The V gene is TRBV19, the J gene TRBJ1-5; possible D gene TRBD1, 6 bases. Germline V gives CDR1 LNHDA, CDR2 SQIVND (reference sequence). CDR3 size: 12 residues. In nucleotides, the CDR3 is TGTGCTTCCCGGGACACCCATCAGCCCCAGCATTTT. Translating gives CASRDTHQPQHF.

The V call is TRBV5-4, the J call TRBJ2-7, with D hard to call. CDR3 size: 14 residues. Germline values: CDR1 SGHNT, CDR2 YYREEE (reference sequence). V lost 4 bases and J 4 bases, leaving 15 bases between the germline ends. The DNA of the CDR3 is TGTGCCAGCAGCCGCGACATGACCCTTTACGAGCAGTACTTC. This sequence encodes CASSRDMTLYEQYF. The variable domain in full, with the rest retrieved from reference TRBV5-4 and TRBJ2-7, is ETGVTQSPTHLIKTRGQQVTLRCSSQSGHNTVSWYQQALGQGPQFIFQYYREEENGRGNFPPRFSGLQFPNYSSELNVNALELDDSALYLCASSRDMTLYEQYFGPGTRLTVT.

The chain is built from TRBV5-1 and TRBJ2-7; 14 bases are a match to TRBD2. Trimming at V came to 4 bases and at J to 3 bases, leaving 6 bases not matched to a gene. CDR1 is SGHRS and CDR2 is YFSETQ in the germline V gene. The CDR3 extends over 16 amino acids. This CDR3 reads CASSTGTSGGLYEQYF. CDR3 DNA: TGCGCCAGCAGCACCGGGACTAGCGGGGGACTCTACGAGCAGTACTTC.

The gene calls are TRBV5-6 and TRBJ1-2, with D possibly matching TRBD1 (6 bases). This CDR3 region has 12 residues. CDR1 is SGHDT, CDR2 YYEEEE, per germline. Trimming removed 5 bases at V and 8 bases at J, with 13 bases between. The CDR3 nucleotides are TGTGCCAGCAGACTGAGGGGGATCGGCTACACCTTC. Translated: CASRLRGIGYTF.

The V gene is TRBV7-3, the J gene TRBJ1-2, with a possible D match to TRBD1 (5 bases). CDR1 is SGHTA and CDR2 is FQGTGA in the germline V gene. The V end lost 2 bases, the J end lost 2 bases, and 18 bases lay between the germline ends. The CDR3 is made up of 17 amino acids. Written as DNA, the CDR3 is TGTGCCAGCAGCTTAGAAGGTGGAGGGACCCACAACTATGGCTACACCTTC. Residues: CASSLEGGGTHNYGYTF.

This clone has only one observation. This chain connects TRBV12-3 or TRBV12-4 to TRBJ2-6; a weak D match, TRBD1 (6 bases). V was shortened by 5 bases and J by 12 bases, with 14 bases between the two germline ends. The CDR3 runs 13 residues. CDR3 in amino acids: CASSPDRKVVLTF. The CDR3 nucleotides read TGTGCCAGCAGTCCCGACAGGAAAGTCGTCCTGACTTTC.

V and J are TRBV18 and TRBJ1-1; D not resolved. Trimming pared 5 bases from V and 2 bases from J, leaving 9 bases between. The CDR3 has 13 amino acids. CDR1 is KGHSH and CDR2 is LQKENI in the germline V gene. CDR3 DNA: TGTGCCAGCTCAGCCGGACTTAACACTGAAGCTTTCTTT. This sequence encodes CASSAGLNTEAFF.

The CDR3 here is CASLGALGREQYF. DNA of the CDR3: TGTGCCAGCCTGGGGGCCCTGGGGCGCGAGCAGTACTTC. V gene TRBV18 combines with J gene TRBJ2-7; a possible D gene is TRBD1 (6 bases). V was cut by 8 bases and J by 6 bases, with 17 bases left in between. CDR3 length: 13 residues. CDR1 KGHSH and CDR2 LQKENI come from the germline V gene.

This chain uses TRBV9 with TRBJ2-3; perhaps TRBD2 as D (6 bases). V was clipped by 3 bases and J by 0 bases, with 8 bases between them. Germline CDR1 SGDLS, CDR2 YYNGEE. There are 14 residues in the CDR3. The CDR3 reads CASSDGTSTDTQYF. The CDR3 coding sequence is TGTGCCAGCAGCGACGGGACTAGCACAGATACGCAGTATTTT. Combining the CDR3 with reference TRBV9 and TRBJ2-3 gives the whole variable domain DSGVTQTPKHLITATGQRVTLRCSPRSGDLSVYWYQQSLDQGLQFLIQYYNGEERAKGNILERFSAQQFPDLHSELNLSSLELGDSALYFCASSDGTSTDTQYFGPGTRLTVL.

The genes are TRBV5-1 and TRBJ2-7, with a possible D match to TRBD1 (5 bases). Trimming took 4 bases from V and 2 from J, leaving 16 bases between them. CDR3 length: 15 residues. Per germline, CDR1 SGHRS and CDR2 YFSETQ. For the CDR3, the DNA is TGCGCCAGCAGCCCCCAGGGTATTCCCGCCTACGAGCAGTACTTC. Its protein is CASSPQGIPAYEQYF. The whole variable domain, remainder taken from reference TRBV5-1 and TRBJ2-7, is KAGVTQTPRYLIKTRGQQVTLSCSPISGHRSVSWYQQTPGQGLQFLFEYFSETQRNKGNFPGRFSGRQFSNSRSEMNVSTLELGDSALYLCASSPQGIPAYEQYFGPGTRLTVT.

This sequence joins TRBV18 and TRBJ1-6; 8 nucleotides align to TRBD1. CDR1 is KGHSH, CDR2 LQKENI, per germline. Trimming cost V 6 bases and J 7 bases; bases outside gene matches: 8. This CDR3 contains 15 residues. The CDR3 loop reads CASSPGQGGNSPLHF. CDR3 in DNA: TGTGCCAGCTCCCCTGGACAGGGTGGAAATTCACCCCTCCACTTT.

The chain links TRBV9 to TRBJ2-3; TRBD2 agrees at 7 bases. V lost 4 bases to trimming and J lost 6 bases; unmatched junction nucleotides: 14. Per germline, CDR1 SGDLS and CDR2 YYNGEE. The CDR3 is 16 residues long. DNA of the CDR3: TGTGCCAGCAGCCCCCGGGGTAGCGGGCTCGGGGATACGCAGTATTTT. This encodes CASSPRGSGLGDTQYF.

The chain combines TRBV5-4 with TRBJ1-4; 10 bases align to TRBD1. V shed 0 bases, J shed 7 bases, and the junction held 3 bases outside the gene matches. This CDR3 has 15 residues. The germline gives CDR1 SGHNT, CDR2 YYREEE (reference sequence). The CDR3 DNA sequence: TGTGCCAGCAGCTTGGTGGGGGACAGGGGTGAAAAACTGTTTTTT. This translates into CASSLVGDRGEKLFF.

The J gene is TRBJ1-2, the V gene TRBV9, with 9 bases that match TRBD1. The CDR3 is made up of 14 amino acids. The V segment lost 4 bases and the J segment 3 bases; nucleotides outside the gene matches: 4. CDR1 and CDR2 from the germline V gene are SGDLS and YYNGEE. The CDR3 sequence: CASSPGQGDYGYTF. CDR3 in DNA: TGTGCCAGCAGCCCGGGACAGGGAGACTATGGCTACACCTTC.

V and J are TRBV7-9 and TRBJ1-1; possibly TRBD1 for D (6 bases). The CDR3 is made up of 13 amino acids. V lost 1 base, J lost 4 bases, and 7 bases lay in between. Germline-derived CDR1 and CDR2 are SEHNR and FQNEAQ (reference sequence). The CDR3 DNA is TGTGCCAGCAGCTTAGGGACAGCCACTGAAGCTTTCTTT. Encoded protein: CASSLGTATEAFF.

The V gene is TRBV5-4, the J gene TRBJ1-5; no clear D. The CDR3 is made up of 12 amino acids. The germline V and J ends were trimmed by 7 bases and 7 bases, with 12 bases remaining between them. Germline V CDR1 and CDR2: SGHNT, YYREEE (reference sequence). CDR3 sequence (DNA): TGTGCCAGCCCTTTCCGAGTGCAGCCCCAGCATTTT. It yields the protein CASPFRVQPQHF.

The chain is built from TRBV19 and TRBJ2-3; tentative D call: TRBD2 (5 bases). The germline gives CDR1 LNHDA, CDR2 SQIVND (reference sequence). The CDR3 spans 14 residues. V was cut by 7 bases and J by 3 bases, with 14 bases left in between. The CDR3 spells CASTRRTQTDTQYF. CDR3 nucleotides: TGTGCCAGTACCCGACGGACTCAGACAGATACGCAGTATTTT.

The V and J genes are TRBV6-5 and TRBJ1-1, with TRBD1 as a possible D gene (6 bases). Trimming removed 6 bases at V and 1 base at J, with 12 bases between. This CDR3 region has 14 residues. Germline V gene sequence: CDR1 MNHEY, CDR2 SVGAGI. The DNA for the CDR3 is TGTGCCAGCAGCCAGACAGGAACGAACACTGAAGCTTTCTTT. Translated, it gives CASSQTGTNTEAFF.

The DNA of the CDR3 is TGTGCCAGCAGGACCGGGACAGCATACTATGGCTACACCTTC. Its protein is CASRTGTAYYGYTF. The chain joins TRBV6-5 to TRBJ1-2; TRBD1 matches 7 bases. CDR3 length: 14 residues. V trimming: 6 bases; J trimming: 3 bases; junction bases outside the gene matches: 7. Germline V gene sequence: CDR1 MNHEY, CDR2 SVGAGI.